The 9 T cell receptor beta chains below were found in one sample sequenced in a study of early T cells in non-severe SARS-CoV-2 infection. TCRdb recomputed calls from the 5' RACE reads with MiXCR, one row per CDR3 protein. The sample holds tens of thousands of distinct CDR3 sequences, about 5.7% seen once. Input material: whole blood. The source of these receptors is an adult who was a healthcare worker with PCR-confirmed SARS-CoV-2 infection or an uninfected control (not recorded which).

This clonotype was counted ten times or more. The chain uses TRBV11-2 and TRBJ2-7; D possibly corresponds to TRBD1 (8 bases). This CDR3 is built from 14 residues. V lost 8 bases and J lost 6, with 20 bases in between. The germline V gene has CDR1 SGHAT and CDR2 FQNNGV. CDR3 DNA: TGTGCCAGCGCCGACAGGGGACGCGGGGGCGAGCAGTACTTC. As protein: CASADRGRGGEQYF.

There are a few counts of this clonotype. The chain couples TRBV7-2 to TRBJ2-3, with D uncertain. V lost 5 bases and J lost 0, with 6 bases in between. Germline V gene sequence: CDR1 SGHTA, CDR2 FQGNSA. This CDR3 is built from 13 residues. The CDR3 reads CASSNPSTDTQYF. In nucleotides, the CDR3 is TGTGCCAGCAGCAACCCGAGCACAGATACGCAGTATTTT.

This clonotype occurred many times. The chain uses TRBV6-1 and TRBJ2-1, with TRBD2 matching over 8 bases. CDR1 is MNHNS, CDR2 SASEGT, per germline. Trimming cost V 0 bases and J 10 bases; bases outside gene matches: 2. CDR3 size: 13 residues. The CDR3 reads CASSEAAGGEQFF. CDR3 bases: TGTGCCAGCAGTGAAGCGGCGGGAGGCGAGCAGTTCTTC.

There are many counts of this clonotype. The chain links TRBV29-1 to TRBJ2-1; 7 bases are shared with TRBD1. Germline lookup yields CDR1 SQVTM and CDR2 ANQGSEA. Germline trimming cut 6 bases from V and 4 bases from J; bases unmatched to any gene: 9. CDR3 length: 14 amino acids. CDR3 in amino acids: CSVPWDSHYNEQFF. The CDR3 bases are TGCAGCGTCCCGTGGGACAGTCATTACAATGAGCAGTTCTTC.

This clonotype was observed a handful of times. The rearrangement uses TRBV14 and TRBJ2-1; D is unclear. Per germline, CDR1 SGHDN and CDR2 FVKESK. V was clipped by 5 bases and J by 7 bases, with 9 bases between them. The CDR3 contains 12 residues. The CDR3 DNA sequence: TGTGCCAGCAGCTCCCTAGTGAATGAGCAGTTCTTC. Its protein product is CASSSLVNEQFF.

Ten or more counts support this clonotype. This chain connects TRBV5-4 to TRBJ1-2; no reliable D call. Trimming stripped 4 bases from V and 4 bases from J, with 20 bases between. In germline, CDR1 is SGHNT, CDR2 YYREEE (reference sequence). CDR3 size: 16 residues. The CDR3 loop reads CASSPAAGRTLYGYTF. CDR3 nucleotide sequence: TGTGCCAGCAGCCCCGCCGCGGGCAGGACCCTCTATGGCTACACCTTC.

This clonotype was recorded many times. The rearrangement joins TRBV11-3 to TRBJ2-1; no definite D call. V gave up 5 bases and J gave up 8 bases, with 16 bases separating them. The CDR3 is made up of 14 amino acids. Per the germline V gene, CDR1 is SGHNT and CDR2 is YENEEA. The CDR3 here is CASSARVGTDEQFF. CDR3 in DNA: TGTGCCAGCAGCGCCCGCGTAGGAACCGATGAGCAGTTCTTC.

This clonotype was counted many times. The chain is built from TRBV27 and TRBJ2-7; tentative D call: TRBD2 (5 bases). V was cut by 2 bases and J by 7 bases, with 18 bases left in between. This CDR3 comprises 15 residues. CDR1 and CDR2 (germline): MNHEY, SMNVEV (reference sequence). As DNA, the CDR3 is TGTGCCAGCAGTTTACGCGTCAGCAGGACGGGGGAGCAGTACTTC. Protein: CASSLRVSRTGEQYF.

This rearrangement joins TRBV20-1 to TRBJ2-3; TRBD2 aligns across 16 bases. CDR3 length equals 20 residues. Germline CDR1 DFQATT, CDR2 SNEGSKA (reference sequence). With V trimmed by 0 bases and J by 4 bases, 13 bases remained unmatched. CDR3 in amino acids: CSARDTSGTSGRGVADTQYF. The CDR3 region has the DNA TGCAGTGCTAGAGACACATCCGGGACTAGCGGGAGGGGGGTTGCAGATACGCAGTATTTT.